Shown below are 9 T cell receptor beta chains from a single sample sequenced in a study of OX40 agonist ivuxolimab in advanced cancers. Libraries were prepared by immunoSEQ multiplex PCR; TCRdb keeps only in-frame clonotypes and omits some of them. This table holds about 43,000 clones, around 87% found once. The sample consisted of CD4+ or CD8+ T cells sorted from blood, taken in a trial of the OX40 agonist ivuxolimab. The receptor set was obtained from an adult with an advanced solid tumor such as melanoma, head and neck, liver or kidney cancer.

This sequence joins TRBV4-3 and TRBJ2-7; D is possibly TRBD1 (6 bases). The CDR3 extends over 15 amino acids. V lost 0 bases and J 4 bases, leaving 13 bases between the germline ends. The germline V gene has CDR1 LGHNA and CDR2 YSLEER. The chain's CDR3 is CASSQETLDRYEQYF. The CDR3 DNA reads TGCGCCAGCAGCCAAGAAACCCTTGACAGGTACGAGCAGTACTTC.

This clone was recorded only once. The CDR3 nucleotides are TGTGCCAGCAATCAGGGAGCGCAGGGTGCCTATGGCTACACCTTC. Its translation is CASNQGAQGAYGYTF. The chain is built from TRBV6-5 and TRBJ1-2; maybe TRBD1 (5 bases). The CDR3 extends over 15 amino acids. V lost 7 bases and J lost 4, with 19 bases in between. Germline lookup yields CDR1 MNHEY and CDR2 SVGAGI.

V and J are TRBV27 and TRBJ1-1; D uncertain. Between the trimmed V and J ends, which lost 3 bases and 5 bases, there was a span of 10 bases. CDR3 size: 13 residues. CDR1 is MNHEY, CDR2 SMNVEV, per germline (reference sequence). The CDR3 DNA reads as TGTGCCAGCAGTTTGGGAAGCGTGACTGAAGCTTTCTTT. Translation: CASSLGSVTEAFF.

The rearrangement uses TRBV27 and TRBJ2-1; 11 bases are a match to TRBD2. The CDR3 contains 14 residues. V dropped 7 bases and J dropped 5; count of bases not matched to a gene: 4. Germline V gene lookup returns CDR1 MNHEY and CDR2 SMNVEV (reference sequence). The CDR3 coding sequence is TGTGCCAGCACACCGACTAGCGGGAACAATGAGCAGTTCTTC. This codes for CASTPTSGNNEQFF.

The chain combines TRBV7-3 with TRBJ2-1, with a tentative D call TRBD2 (6 bases). Germline-derived CDR1 and CDR2 are SGHTA and FQGTGA. CDR3 length: 15 amino acids. V was trimmed by 2 bases and J by 5 bases, leaving 13 bases between them. The CDR3 DNA sequence: TGTGCCAGCAGCTTATTTAGCGGAGGGAACAATGAGCAGTTCTTC. Amino acid sequence: CASSLFSGGNNEQFF.

This rearrangement joins TRBV6-6 to TRBJ1-1; D uncertain. Germline V gene data show CDR1 as MNHNY and CDR2 as SVGAGI (reference sequence). The CDR3 sequence is 12 residues long. V lost 6 bases, J lost 0 bases, and 5 bases lay in between. The CDR3 spells CASRPLNTEAFF. The DNA for the CDR3 is TGTGCCAGCAGACCTCTGAACACTGAAGCTTTCTTT.

This chain joins TRBV4-2 and TRBJ2-6; D ambiguous. The length of the CDR3 is 17 residues. In germline, CDR1 is LGHNA, CDR2 YNFKEQ. V lost 0 bases and J lost 0, with 9 bases in between. CDR3 nucleotide sequence: TGTGCCAGCAGCCAAGATAATGGGATCTCTGGGGCCAACGTCCTGACTTTC. Translated: CASSQDNGISGANVLTF.

This sequence joins TRBV4-2 and TRBJ1-1; no firm D call. The V end lost 4 bases, the J end lost 1 base, and 10 bases lay between the germline ends. Germline V CDR1 and CDR2: LGHNA, YNFKEQ. The CDR3 contains 14 residues. The CDR3 DNA reads TGTGCCAGCAGCCCTACGACTGGGAACACTGAAGCTTTCTTT. Amino acids: CASSPTTGNTEAFF.

The DNA for the CDR3 is TGCGCCAGCACCTCGGTGGGGCTTCGGGGGGCTGAAGCTTTCTTT. Protein sequence: CASTSVGLRGAEAFF. This sequence joins TRBV4-1 and TRBJ1-1, with a tentative D call TRBD1 (5 bases). Germline V gene lookup returns CDR1 MGHRA and CDR2 YSYEKL. V shed 7 bases and J shed 6 bases, with 21 bases lying between them. The CDR3 length is 15 residues.